The 27 T cell receptor beta chains below come from one sample, sequenced in a study of blood T cell repertoires in COVID-19. The table came from immunoSEQ multiplex PCR; TCRdb's copy has only in-frame clones and leaves some out. The data contain 250,000 to 350,000 clones, 89% of them singletons. The sample comprised peripheral blood. The receptors here all came from a woman aged 55 to 70 with acute or convalescent COVID-19.

V and J are TRBV9 and TRBJ2-7; 11 bases match TRBD2. Germline assignment: CDR1 SGDLS and CDR2 YYNGEE. The CDR3 runs to 14 residues. Unmatched junction bases numbered 2, after V lost 1 base and J lost 5 bases. The CDR3 DNA reads as TGTGCCAGCAGCGTAACTAGCGGGAGCCACGAGCAGTACTTC. The encoded protein is CASSVTSGSHEQYF.

The chain couples TRBV6-6 to TRBJ2-2, with D possibly TRBD2 on 6 matching bases. CDR1 and CDR2 (germline): MNHNY, SVGAGI (reference sequence). This CDR3 region has 16 residues. Trimming left V 6 bases short and J 2 bases short, with 16 bases between. The CDR3 DNA reads as TGTGCCAGCAGCCACGGAGGGACGGATAACACCGGGGAGCTGTTTTTT. Translating gives CASSHGGTDNTGELFF.

The V and J genes are TRBV9 and TRBJ2-1, with TRBD2 identical over 11 bases. The CDR3 runs to 16 residues. J lost 3 bases, V lost 1 base, and 3 bases had no gene match. Germline values: CDR1 SGDLS, CDR2 YYNGEE. CDR3 DNA sequence: TGTGCCAGCAGCGTAACGACTAGCGGGGACTACAATGAGCAGTTCTTC. Translation gives CASSVTTSGDYNEQFF.

CDR3 in amino acids: CASSGDRPSYNEQFF. As DNA, the CDR3 is TGTGCCAGTAGTGGAGACAGGCCTTCCTACAATGAGCAGTTCTTC. This chain links TRBV19 with TRBJ2-1; maybe TRBD1 (6 bases). The CDR3 totals 15 residues. Looked up from germline, CDR1 is LNHDA and CDR2 is SQIVND (reference sequence). Deletions cut 5 bases from V and 1 base from J, with 12 bases between.

This chain joins TRBV5-4 and TRBJ1-4; 7 positions match TRBD1. The CDR3 covers 14 residues. J gave up 5 bases and V 4 bases, and 5 bases lay outside the gene matches. The V gene's germline CDR1 is SGHNT and CDR2 YYREEE (reference sequence). The CDR3 region is CASSRDRRNEKLFF. In DNA, the CDR3 is TGTGCCAGCAGCAGGGACAGACGGAATGAAAAACTGTTTTTT. Using reference TRBV5-4 and TRBJ1-4 for the parts outside the CDR3, the full variable domain is ETGVTQSPTHLIKTRGQQVTLRCSSQSGHNTVSWYQQALGQGPQFIFQYYREEENGRGNFPPRFSGLQFPNYSSELNVNALELDDSALYLCASSRDRRNEKLFFGSGTQLSVL.

The rearrangement links TRBV29-1 to TRBJ1-5; maybe TRBD1 (6 bases). The CDR3 totals 13 residues. In germline, CDR1 is SQVTM, CDR2 ANQGSEA. Deletions cut 8 bases from V and 6 bases from J, with 17 bases between. This CDR3 reads CSPGPGGCQPQHF. The CDR3 coding sequence is TGCAGCCCAGGCCCGGGGGGCTGTCAGCCCCAGCATTTT. Combining the CDR3 with reference TRBV29-1 and TRBJ1-5 gives the whole variable domain SAVISQKPSRDICQRGTSLTIQCQVDSQVTMMFWYRQQPGQSLTLIATANQGSEATYESGFVIDKFPISRPNLTFSTLTVSNMSPEDSSIYLCSPGPGGCQPQHFGDGTRLSIL.

The V gene is TRBV19, the J gene TRBJ1-2; the match to TRBD1 covers 7 bases. The V segment lost 3 bases and the J segment 12 bases; nucleotides outside the gene matches: 10. This CDR3 region has 13 residues. The germline V gene encodes CDR1 LNHDA and CDR2 SQIVND (reference sequence). The DNA of the CDR3 is TGTGCCAGTAGTATTAACCGCCAGGGGGTAGACACCTTC. This gives the protein CASSINRQGVDTF.

This chain links TRBV3-1 (or the pseudogene TRBV3-2) with TRBJ1-2, with D perhaps matching TRBD1 (5 bases). Germline V gene sequence: CDR1 LGHDT, CDR2 YNNKEL (reference sequence). The CDR3 runs 13 residues. V lost 0 bases and J lost 6, with 8 bases in between. CDR3 sequence (DNA): TGTGCCAGCAGCCAAGAGACAGCTAATGGCTACACCTTC. Its translation: CASSQETANGYTF.

The chain joins TRBV5-6 to TRBJ1-6, with no clear D. Trimming took off 0 bases at V and 9 bases at J, with 19 bases between the two ends. There are 17 residues in the CDR3. Germline CDR1 SGHDT, CDR2 YYEEEE. CDR3: CASSLGRSGSGGSPLHF. CDR3 sequence (DNA): TGTGCCAGCAGCTTGGGAAGGAGCGGCAGCGGAGGTTCACCCCTCCACTTT.

The chain carries TRBV7-2 and TRBJ2-1, with D possibly being TRBD1 (6 bases). Trimming took 4 bases from V and 7 from J, leaving 14 bases between them. The CDR3 has 14 amino acids. CDR1 and CDR2 from the germline V gene are SGHTA and FQGNSA. CDR3 sequence reads: CASSYRVRRNEQFF. The CDR3 coding sequence is TGTGCCAGCAGCTACAGGGTAAGAAGGAATGAGCAGTTCTTC.

J is TRBJ2-2 and V is TRBV4-2, with TRBD2 matching 7 bases. J was trimmed by 7 bases and V by 0 bases; bases with no gene match: 8. Germline V gene data show CDR1 as LGHNA and CDR2 as YNFKEQ. This CDR3 contains 16 residues. This CDR3 is CASSQDWGGPGGELFF. CDR3 DNA sequence: TGTGCCAGCAGCCAAGATTGGGGAGGGCCTGGCGGGGAGCTGTTTTTT.

This rearrangement joins TRBV3-1 (or the pseudogene TRBV3-2) to TRBJ1-1; maybe TRBD1 (6 bases). The germline CDR1 and CDR2 sequences are LGHDT and YNNKEL (reference sequence). V was shortened by 4 bases and J by 1 base, with 10 bases between the two germline ends. The CDR3 has 14 amino acids. CDR3 coding DNA: TGTGCCAGCAGCCTCCAGGGGAAGAACACTGAAGCTTTCTTT. Amino acid sequence: CASSLQGKNTEAFF.

The gene calls are TRBV7-2 and TRBJ2-5; 9 bases line up with TRBD2. CDR1 and CDR2 from the germline V gene are SGHTA and FQGNSA. The CDR3 is 15 residues long. The trim removed 5 bases at V and 1 base at J, leaving 5 bases unmatched. CDR3 protein: CASSLSGSLQETQYF. Written as DNA, the CDR3 is TGTGCCAGCAGCCTTAGCGGGAGCCTCCAAGAGACCCAGTACTTC.

This rearrangement joins TRBV6-2 or TRBV6-3 to TRBJ2-3; a weak D match, TRBD1 (6 bases). The germline CDR1 and CDR2 sequences are MNHEY and SVGEGT. The CDR3 consists of 16 residues. The V end was cut by 1 base, the J end by 0 bases, with 11 bases between. For the CDR3, the DNA is TGTGCCAGCAGTTACTTCGGACAGTCTAGCACAGATACGCAGTATTTT. It is translated as CASSYFGQSSTDTQYF.

This sequence joins TRBV2 and TRBJ1-3; no clear D gene. V lost 6 bases and J 0 bases, leaving 9 bases between the germline ends. CDR3 length equals 14 residues. Germline V CDR1 and CDR2: SNHLY, FYNNEI. The CDR3 region is CASRPTVSGNTIYF. Here the CDR3 DNA reads TGTGCCAGCAGGCCAACAGTCTCTGGAAACACCATATATTTT. The full variable domain, in which reference TRBV2 and TRBJ1-3 provide the parts outside the CDR3, is EPEVTQTPSHQVTQMGQEVILRCVPISNHLYFYWYRQILGQKVEFLVSFYNNEISEKSEIFDDQFSVERPDGSNFTLKIRSTKLEDSAMYFCASRPTVSGNTIYFGEGSWLTVV.

V and J are TRBV13 and TRBJ2-3; tentative D call: TRBD2 (5 bases). The CDR3 length is 18 residues. CDR1 PRHDT and CDR2 FYEKMQ come from the germline V gene (reference sequence). V was pared by 1 base and J by 0 bases, with 17 bases between. In DNA form, the CDR3 reads TGTGCCAGCAGCTTAGAAGGGCTTGGCGGGCTAAGCACAGATACGCAGTATTTT. As protein: CASSLEGLGGLSTDTQYF.

J is TRBJ1-5 and V is TRBV6-5, with D maybe TRBD1 (5 bases). V shed 9 bases and J shed 0 bases, with 12 bases lying between them. The CDR3 consists of 14 residues. Germline-derived CDR1 and CDR2 are MNHEY and SVGAGI. CDR3 region: CASRRGGSNQPQHF. CDR3 in DNA: TGTGCCAGTCGACGCGGGGGTAGCAATCAGCCCCAGCATTTT.

The genes are TRBV7-9 and TRBJ2-5, with TRBD2 matching 14 bases. The CDR3 has 16 residues. J lost 1 base, V lost 5 bases, and 3 bases had no gene match. CDR1 is SEHNR, CDR2 FQNEAQ, per germline (reference sequence). This chain's CDR3 is CASSLGTSGGQETQYF. CDR3 bases: TGTGCCAGCAGCCTCGGGACTAGCGGGGGCCAAGAGACCCAGTACTTC.

The chain links TRBV11-2 to TRBJ2-7, with TRBD1 matching over 8 bases. The length of the CDR3 is 14 residues. Germline CDR1 SGHAT, CDR2 FQNNGV. After removal of 5 bases from V and 3 bases from J, the junction contained 6 bases not matched to a gene. CDR3 protein: CASSRWDRSYEQYF. The CDR3 DNA follows: TGTGCCAGCAGCAGGTGGGACAGGAGCTACGAGCAGTACTTC.

The chain links TRBV18 to TRBJ2-7, with TRBD2 matching 12 bases. V was clipped by 3 bases and J by 5 bases; unmatched bases: 5. The CDR3 sequence is 15 residues long. Looked up from germline, CDR1 is KGHSH and CDR2 is LQKENI. The CDR3 loop is CASSPVGTSGHEQYF. The CDR3 DNA follows: TGTGCCAGCTCACCTGTGGGGACTAGCGGGCACGAGCAGTACTTC.

The CDR3 protein is CASSSTVGTEAFF. CDR3 DNA: TGCGCCAGCAGCTCAACAGTTGGAACTGAAGCTTTCTTT. The chain carries TRBV5-1 and TRBJ1-1, with D unclear. The length of the CDR3 is 13 residues. Deletions cut 3 bases from V and 5 bases from J, with 11 bases between. Germline V gives CDR1 SGHRS, CDR2 YFSETQ.

The chain links TRBV28 to TRBJ2-3; TRBD1 might be the D (6 bases). This CDR3 is 15 amino acids long. Trimming pared 5 bases from V and 3 bases from J, leaving 15 bases between. CDR1 is MDHEN, CDR2 SYDVKM, per germline. CDR3 coding DNA: TGTGCCAGCAGTCGCTCGGACAGAGAAACAGATACGCAGTATTTT. It encodes CASSRSDRETDTQYF.

The chain combines TRBV19 with TRBJ1-6; D is unresolved. The CDR3 loop spans 15 amino acids. The germline CDR1 and CDR2 sequences are LNHDA and SQIVND (reference sequence). V lost 5 bases to trimming and J lost 5 bases, with 13 bases between them. The CDR3 DNA follows: TGTGCCAGTAGTTCGGGAGATGCTGATAATTCACCCCTCCACTTT. This gives the protein CASSSGDADNSPLHF.

Only one count was recorded for this clone. The genes are TRBV4-2 and TRBJ2-7; 9 bases are a match to TRBD1. The V segment lost 4 bases and the J segment 2 bases; nucleotides outside the gene matches: 6. CDR1 LGHNA and CDR2 YNFKEQ come from the germline V gene. CDR3 length equals 15 residues. The CDR3 DNA reads TGTGCCAGCAGCCCCATCAGGACAGGGGCCTACGAGCAGTACTTC. Encoded protein: CASSPIRTGAYEQYF.

This chain connects TRBV6-5 to TRBJ2-4; D perhaps matches TRBD2 (6 bases). From germline, CDR1 is MNHEY and CDR2 SVGAGI. V dropped 11 bases and J dropped 0 bases, with 17 bases sitting between them. The CDR3 has 15 residues. The CDR3 sequence: CAGGDGHLAKNIQYF. CDR3 sequence (DNA): TGTGCCGGAGGGGACGGCCACTTAGCCAAAAACATTCAGTACTTC.

For the CDR3, the DNA is TGTGCCAGCAGCTTGGACTCTGGCGGGTCAGATACGCAGTATTTT. Protein: CASSLDSGGSDTQYF. The gene calls are TRBV5-4 and TRBJ2-3; D is perhaps TRBD2 (5 bases). From germline, CDR1 is SGHNT and CDR2 YYREEE (reference sequence). The length of the CDR3 is 15 residues. Trimming took off 0 bases at V and 4 bases at J, with 12 bases between the two ends.

V usage is TRBV28 and J usage is TRBJ1-1, with D maybe TRBD1 (5 bases). The germline gives CDR1 MDHEN, CDR2 SYDVKM. Deletions cut 7 bases from V and 1 base from J, with 10 bases between. CDR3 length equals 13 residues. CDR3 sequence (DNA): TGTGCCAGCACCGGACACAGGAACACTGAAGCTTTCTTT. Amino acids: CASTGHRNTEAFF.